This T cell receptor (beta chain) was obtained from a study of CD8 T cells in ankylosing spondylitis. TCRdb re-called the 5' RACE reads through MiXCR, storing one row per CDR3 protein. Here the sample spans roughly 230,000 distinct CDR3 sequences, 15% to 20% being singletons. There are many counts of this clonotype. This CDR3 region has 12 residues. V lost 4 bases, J lost 2 bases, and 3 bases lay in between. Per the germline V gene, CDR1 is SGDLS and CDR2 is YYNGEE. This chain uses TRBV9 with TRBJ2-2; D remains unclear. Sequenced: blood, either unsorted or a sorted T cell fraction (not recorded which). This TCR came from a male donor with ankylosing spondylitis or in good health (not recorded which). This chain's CDR3 is CASSHNTGELFF. CDR3 DNA sequence: TGTGCCAGCAGCCATAACACCGGGGAGCTGTTTTTT.